The next 11 T cell receptor beta chains were all read from a single sample in a study of blood T cell repertoires in COVID-19 (dated by TCRdb to the early 2020s). Preparation of the library involved the immunoSEQ multiplex PCR assay. This is the immuneACCESS table as TCRdb keeps it, with only in-frame sequences that have V and J called. A part of the clones is gone; compared with another copy, unresolved V genes explain less than half, and the rest is unexplained. The sample contains roughly 110,000 clones, around 86% of them found a single time. The ten largest clones add up to roughly 4% of the sample. Specimen: peripheral blood. All receptors come from a man between 35 and 55 years old with acute or convalescent COVID-19.

CDR3 residues: CASSQYPDSLAKNIQYF. In DNA, the CDR3 is TGTGCCAGCAGCCAATACCCGGACAGCCTAGCCAAAAACATTCAGTACTTC. The chain recombines TRBV4-2 with TRBJ2-4; tentatively, D is TRBD1 (6 bases). The germline CDR1 and CDR2 sequences are LGHNA and YNFKEQ. The CDR3 is 17 amino acids. V was shortened by 2 bases and J by 0 bases, with 14 bases between the two germline ends.

The rearrangement uses TRBV6-2 or TRBV6-3 and TRBJ2-7; maybe TRBD1 (6 bases). Deletions cut 0 bases from V and 6 bases from J, with 15 bases between. The V gene's germline CDR1 is MNHEY and CDR2 SVGEGT. CDR3 length: 15 residues. CDR3 in amino acids: CASSYSEDTGLEQYF. The CDR3, as DNA: TGTGCCAGCAGTTACTCGGAGGACACAGGGCTCGAGCAGTACTTC.

This clone was observed once. V usage is TRBV3-1 (or the pseudogene TRBV3-2) and J usage is TRBJ1-3; TRBD1 matches at 8 bases. Germline CDR1 is LGHDT and CDR2 is YNNKEL (reference sequence). This CDR3 has 15 residues. J gave up 4 bases and V 4 bases, and 6 bases lay outside the gene matches. The CDR3 protein is CASSPLDREGNTIYF. DNA for the CDR3: TGTGCCAGCAGCCCCCTGGACAGGGAAGGAAACACCATATATTTT.

CDR3 protein: CASSSDRSGQPQHF. The CDR3 nucleotides are TGTGCCAGCAGTTCCGACCGCTCGGGGCAGCCCCAGCATTTT. The chain is built from TRBV27 and TRBJ1-5; D is unclear. Germline V gene lookup returns CDR1 MNHEY and CDR2 SMNVEV (reference sequence). The CDR3 runs 14 residues. The V gene lost 4 bases and the J gene lost 7 bases, with 14 bases spanning the gap.

The chain joins TRBV24-1 to TRBJ2-1; D call uncertain. Germline CDR1 is KGHDR and CDR2 is SFDVKD. V lost 0 bases and J 12 bases, leaving 14 bases between the germline ends. The CDR3 extends over 14 amino acids. This CDR3 is CATSDLQYFSGQFF. The CDR3 DNA reads as TGTGCCACCAGTGATTTGCAATACTTTAGTGGGCAGTTCTTC.

The chain joins TRBV15 to TRBJ2-5; a weak D match, TRBD1 (6 bases). Germline assignment: CDR1 LNHNV and CDR2 YYDKDF (reference sequence). The CDR3 extends over 15 amino acids. Trimming pared 1 base from V and 1 base from J, leaving 10 bases between. The CDR3 nucleotides are TGTGCCACCAGCAGAGCCAGGGGAATCCAAGAGACCCAGTACTTC. Translated: CATSRARGIQETQYF.

CDR3: CASSSENQETQYF. CDR3 DNA sequence: TGTGCCAGTAGCTCGGAGAACCAAGAGACCCAGTACTTC. The J gene is TRBJ2-5, the V gene TRBV19; D remains unclear. Trimming removed 6 bases from V and 0 bases from J, with 8 bases in between. Germline assignment: CDR1 LNHDA and CDR2 SQIVND (reference sequence). This CDR3 contains 13 residues.

J is TRBJ2-7 and V is TRBV5-4; 10 nucleotides align to TRBD1. Trimming took 0 bases from V and 7 from J; bases not matched to a gene: 10. CDR1 is SGHNT, CDR2 YYREEE, per germline (reference sequence). CDR3 length: 16 amino acids. The CDR3 sequence is CASSLVRTGGMGEQYF. The CDR3, as DNA: TGTGCCAGCAGCTTGGTGAGGACAGGGGGAATGGGTGAGCAGTACTTC.

This chain uses TRBV3-1 (or the pseudogene TRBV3-2) with TRBJ1-2; 11 bases are a match to TRBD1. The CDR3 is 17 residues long. Germline V gene lookup returns CDR1 LGHDT and CDR2 YNNKEL (reference sequence). The trim removed 3 bases at V and 4 bases at J, leaving 10 bases unmatched. CDR3 protein: CASSQDGQGARGYGYTF. For the CDR3, the DNA is TGTGCCAGCAGCCAGGATGGACAGGGGGCAAGAGGCTATGGCTACACCTTC.

This sequence joins TRBV7-9 and TRBJ2-5, with TRBD1 matching over 7 bases. The CDR3 is 16 residues long. Germline CDR1 and CDR2: SEHNR and FQNEAQ (reference sequence). J gave up 5 bases and V 1 base, and 10 bases lay outside the gene matches. CDR3 in DNA: TGTGCCAGCAGCTTAGGTGCGGCAGGGGGTTTGGAGACCCAGTACTTC. It encodes CASSLGAAGGLETQYF.

This chain joins TRBV9 and TRBJ2-1; no clear D gene. There are 13 residues in the CDR3. CDR1 SGDLS and CDR2 YYNGEE come from the germline V gene. Trimming pared 0 bases from V and 4 bases from J, leaving 5 bases between. CDR3 amino acids: CASSVAMYNEQFF. Here the CDR3 DNA reads TGTGCCAGCAGCGTAGCTATGTACAATGAGCAGTTCTTC.